This TCR beta chain was profiled in a study of OX40 agonist ivuxolimab in advanced cancers. Study-wide background: Intravenous ivuxolimab at 0.01 to 10 mg/kg was given to patients every 2 weeks.

Findings and limits, study-wide: The specificity for antigen of the expanded peripheral T cells was not determined. On average, CD8+ T cells had more expanded clones than CD4+.

Some clones are missing from TCRdb's copy, which holds only in-frame ones; the method was immunoSEQ multiplex PCR. In the table there are approximately 75,000 clones, about 84% of which are singletons. Details on this clone: The antigen is unknown.

The receptor was derived from an adult with an advanced solid tumor such as melanoma, head and neck, liver or kidney cancer. This material consisted of CD4+ or CD8+ T cells sorted from blood, taken in a trial of the OX40 agonist ivuxolimab.

This chain's CDR3 is CASKMWTGEGTQYF. CDR3 in DNA: TGTGCCAGTAAGATGTGGACAGGGGAGGGGACCCAGTACTTC. The chain recombines TRBV11-2 with TRBJ2-5, with 9 nucleotides matching TRBD1. The CDR3 runs 14 residues. V was clipped by 9 bases and J by 7 bases; unmatched bases: 12. Germline loops: CDR1 SGHAT, CDR2 FQNNGV.